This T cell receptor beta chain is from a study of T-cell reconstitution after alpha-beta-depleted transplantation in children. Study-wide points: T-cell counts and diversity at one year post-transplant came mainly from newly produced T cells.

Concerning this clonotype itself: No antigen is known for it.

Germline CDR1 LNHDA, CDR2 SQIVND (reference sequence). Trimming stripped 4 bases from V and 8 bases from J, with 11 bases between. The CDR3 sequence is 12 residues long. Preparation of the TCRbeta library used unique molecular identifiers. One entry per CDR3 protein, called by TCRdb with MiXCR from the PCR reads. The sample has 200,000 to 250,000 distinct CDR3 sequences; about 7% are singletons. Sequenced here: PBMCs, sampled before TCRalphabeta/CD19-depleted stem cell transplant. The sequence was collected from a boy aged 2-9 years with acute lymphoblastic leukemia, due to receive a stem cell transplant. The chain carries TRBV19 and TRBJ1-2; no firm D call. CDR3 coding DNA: TGTGCCAGTAGTAGCCGCCTGGCCGGCTACACCTTC. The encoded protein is CASSSRLAGYTF.